This passage covers 9 T cell receptor beta chains from one sample sequenced in a study of response to subunit inactivated influenza vaccine (dated by TCRdb to 2016 to 2019). To prepare the library, RT-PCR was applied. Sequencing was carried out with an Illumina HiSeq 2500. TCRdb cleaned the public reads at Q25 with fastp, built clones with MiXCR and kept in-frame beta chains. CDR3 protein sequences are deduplicated, and each keeps its most common genes and DNA. Here the sample has over 750,000 distinct CDR3 sequences; around 20% occur a single time. The ten most abundant clones make up more than 8.5% of the sample. Sequenced material: PBMCs from blood, taken approximately 5 days after vaccination. The receptor source for this set is a man aged 50-60 years who received an inactivated influenza vaccine. Donor details come from another sample of the same person, matched by shared clones.

This clonotype was seen a few times. This rearrangement joins TRBV12-3 or TRBV12-4 to TRBJ2-1; 8 bases align to TRBD2. With 7 bases clipped from V and 2 bases from J, the junction kept 4 bases outside the gene matches. There are 14 residues in the CDR3. CDR3 region: CASTSGGAYNEQFF. CDR3 nucleotide sequence: TGTGCCAGCACCTCGGGGGGGGCCTACAATGAGCAGTTCTTC.

J is TRBJ1-1 and V is TRBV10-2; D remains ambiguous. Germline CDR1 WSHSY, CDR2 SAAADI. The CDR3 runs 11 residues. The V end was cut by 3 bases, the J end by 11 bases, with 10 bases between. In DNA form, the CDR3 reads TGCGCCAGCAGTGAAGGGTCAGTTGCTTTCTTT. Translating gives CASSEGSVAFF.

This clonotype came up many times. In DNA form, the CDR3 reads TGTGCCAGCAGATTAGCGGGCAACCCCTCCGAGCAGTACTTC. This encodes CASRLAGNPSEQYF. This chain links TRBV28 with TRBJ2-7, with 7 positions matching TRBD2. The CDR3 loop spans 14 amino acids. Germline CDR1 and CDR2: MDHEN and SYDVKM. Trimming cost V 6 bases and J 6 bases; bases outside gene matches: 11.

The chain couples TRBV11-2 to TRBJ1-1; 8 bases line up with TRBD1. The CDR3 runs to 15 residues. V lost 0 bases, J lost 4 bases, and 4 bases stayed unmatched. Looked up from germline, CDR1 is SGHAT and CDR2 is FQNNGV. The CDR3 nucleotides read TGTGCCAGCAGCTTAGAAGGCACAGGGGGCACTGAAGCTTTCTTT. Translation gives CASSLEGTGGTEAFF.

This rearrangement joins TRBV12-3 or TRBV12-4 to TRBJ1-1, with D perhaps matching TRBD1 (5 bases). Trimming took off 1 base at V and 10 bases at J, with 16 bases between the two ends. CDR3 length equals 14 residues. The DNA of the CDR3 is TGTGCCAGCAGTTTAGGAGGTACAGGACGGTTAGCTTTCTTT. Its protein is CASSLGGTGRLAFF.

This clonotype was recorded once. The gene calls are TRBV6-1 and TRBJ2-1; TRBD2 agrees at 8 bases. Germline lookup yields CDR1 MNHNS and CDR2 SASEGT. This CDR3 has 16 amino acids. The junction had 14 bases not matched to a gene; V was cut back by 6 bases and J by 7 bases. The CDR3, as DNA: TGTGCCAGCAGAAAAAAAAGCGGGAGAACCCTAAATGAGCAGTTCTTC. Translating it yields CASRKKSGRTLNEQFF.

V and J are TRBV25-1 and TRBJ1-1, with D perhaps matching TRBD1 (5 bases). Germline lookup yields CDR1 MGHDK and CDR2 SYGVNS. CDR3 length: 13 residues. The germline V and J ends were trimmed by 1 base and 7 bases, with 10 bases remaining between them. The CDR3 DNA reads as TGTGCCAGCAGTGAATGGGGGGGTCTTGAAGCTTTCTTT. Residues: CASSEWGGLEAFF.

This clonotype was counted many times. This sequence joins TRBV5-5 and TRBJ2-7; D is unresolved. This CDR3 has 12 amino acids. V gave up 5 bases and J gave up 3 bases, with 9 bases separating them. The germline V gene has CDR1 SGHKS and CDR2 YYEKEE (reference sequence). The chain's CDR3 is CASSFDRYEQYF. As DNA, the CDR3 is TGTGCCAGCAGTTTTGACCGCTACGAGCAGTACTTC.

The chain employs TRBV7-2 and TRBJ1-2; D remains ambiguous. The CDR3 length is 17 residues. The V end lost 5 bases, the J end lost 2 bases, and 21 bases lay between the germline ends. The germline V gene has CDR1 SGHTA and CDR2 FQGNSA. CDR3 in DNA: TGTGCCAGCAGCCAGCTCTTTTCGGTAGGCCAAAACTATGGCTACACCTTC. This sequence encodes CASSQLFSVGQNYGYTF.